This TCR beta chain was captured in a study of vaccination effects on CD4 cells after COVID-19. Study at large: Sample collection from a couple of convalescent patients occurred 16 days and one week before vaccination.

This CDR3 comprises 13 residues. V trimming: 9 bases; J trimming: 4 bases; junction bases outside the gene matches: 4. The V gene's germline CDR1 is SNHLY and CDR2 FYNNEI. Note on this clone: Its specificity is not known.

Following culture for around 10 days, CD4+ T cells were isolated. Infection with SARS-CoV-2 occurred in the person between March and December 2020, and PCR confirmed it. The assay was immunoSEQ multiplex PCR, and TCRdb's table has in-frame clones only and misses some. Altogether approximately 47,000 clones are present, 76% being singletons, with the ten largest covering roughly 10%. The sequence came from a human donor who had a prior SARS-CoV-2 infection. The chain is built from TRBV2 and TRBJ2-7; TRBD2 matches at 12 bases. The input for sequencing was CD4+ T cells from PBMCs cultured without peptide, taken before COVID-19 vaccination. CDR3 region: CASGGTSGYEQYF. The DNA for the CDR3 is TGTGCCAGTGGAGGGACTAGCGGGTACGAGCAGTACTTC.